The 7 T cell receptor beta chains listed next were all sequenced from one sample in a study of T cells in Graves' hyperthyroidism and ophthalmopathy. Amplified TCR beta CDR3 regions derived from RNA transcripts. TCR CDR3 regions were first amplified by RT-PCR with HTBI primers. TCRdb re-called the multiplex PCR reads with MiXCR, one entry per CDR3 protein. The repertoire includes some 500,000 distinct CDR3 sequences, approximately 15% of them detected once, and about a sixth sits in the top ten. The sequencing input was blood. The receptors here all came from a woman under 30 with Graves' hyperthyroidism.

In its sample, this clonotype was seen many times. The rearrangement links TRBV5-6 to TRBJ1-4; D not certain. This CDR3 contains 13 residues. CDR1 and CDR2 from the germline V gene are SGHDT and YYEEEE. V was pared by 4 bases and J by 7 bases, with 11 bases between. CDR3 region: CASSAPDGEKLFF. In nucleotides, the CDR3 is TGTGCCAGCAGCGCTCCGGATGGTGAAAAACTGTTTTTT.

Many counts were recorded for this clonotype. This chain uses TRBV30 with TRBJ1-1; D remains ambiguous. V lost 3 bases and J 1 base, leaving 12 bases between the germline ends. Germline CDR1 GTSNPN, CDR2 SVGIG (reference sequence). This CDR3 is 14 amino acids long. The CDR3 is CAWSRRTSNTEAFF. For the CDR3, the DNA is TGTGCCTGGAGCAGGCGGACCTCGAACACTGAAGCTTTCTTT.

This clonotype occurred many times. CDR3 loop: CASSLSGQGRSRLYQPQHF. The CDR3 nucleotides are TGTGCCAGCAGTTTATCGGGGCAGGGCCGCTCTAGGCTTTATCAGCCCCAGCATTTT. The chain links TRBV28 to TRBJ1-5; TRBD1 might be the D (5 bases). The V end lost 1 base, the J end lost 5 bases, and 24 bases lay between the germline ends. The CDR3 spans 19 residues. The V gene's germline CDR1 is MDHEN and CDR2 SYDVKM.

This clonotype was observed at least ten times. The chain uses TRBV9 and TRBJ1-1, with a tentative D call TRBD1 (5 bases). Germline CDR1 SGDLS, CDR2 YYNGEE. V was pared by 3 bases and J by 4 bases, with 16 bases between. The CDR3 covers 15 residues. The CDR3 sequence: CASSESSAGGTEAFF. Here the CDR3 DNA reads TGTGCCAGCAGCGAGTCTAGCGCGGGGGGCACTGAAGCTTTCTTT.

The chain combines TRBV7-6 with TRBJ2-3; 7 bases fit TRBD2. Losses at the gene ends were 2 bases for V and 4 bases for J; bases not matched to a gene: 3. The CDR3 length is 14 residues. Germline V gene data show CDR1 as SGHVS and CDR2 as FNYEAQ. CDR3 region: CASSLMREPDTQYF. The DNA of the CDR3 is TGTGCCAGCAGCTTAATGCGGGAGCCAGATACGCAGTATTTT.

V is TRBV19 and J is TRBJ2-7; 11 positions match TRBD2. The CDR3 runs to 13 residues. The germline V gene has CDR1 LNHDA and CDR2 SQIVND (reference sequence). The V and J ends lost 11 bases and 3 bases, in that order; junction bases with no gene match: 6. For the CDR3, the DNA is TGTGCCTCGACTAGCGGGAAGAGCTACGAGCAGTACTTC. Translated, it gives CASTSGKSYEQYF.

This clonotype was observed at least ten times. The genes are TRBV2 and TRBJ1-5, with TRBD1 as a possible D gene (6 bases). The CDR3 contains 14 residues. CDR1 is SNHLY, CDR2 FYNNEI, per germline. The V end was cut by 4 bases, the J end by 5 bases, with 12 bases between. The DNA for the CDR3 is TGTGCCAGCAGTGGAGGGACACGGGATCAGCCCCAGCATTTT. Its protein product is CASSGGTRDQPQHF.